This T cell receptor beta chain emerged from a study of monozygotic twins with inflammatory bowel disease. Broader study findings: It was in IBD patients that TCRbeta diversity (inverse Simpson) was lower than in healthy co-twins.

The CDR3 is 17 residues long. Germline V gene lookup returns CDR1 SGHTA and CDR2 FQGNSA. Following a re-call of the 5' RACE reads, TCRdb has one entry per CDR3 protein and lacks DNA. Reported are just over 300,000 distinct CDR3 sequences; the ten largest clones contain approximately 5.9%. Turning to this clonotype: Its antigen remains unknown.

V usage is TRBV7-2 and J usage is TRBJ2-4; without DNA, the TCRdb call of TRBD1 cannot be checked. The receptor was isolated from a human donor with ulcerative colitis or Crohn's disease, or a healthy co-twin of an affected twin (not recorded which). What was sequenced was blood. CDR3: CASSLRRDRGTKNIQYF.